The 29 T cell receptor beta chains listed next were all sequenced from one sample in a study of blood T cell repertoires in COVID-19 (dated by TCRdb to about 2020). Library preparation was by the immunoSEQ multiplex PCR assay. In TCRdb, the immuneACCESS table is reduced to in-frame sequences with V and J assigned. These tables do not hold every clone; where another copy was compared, an unresolved V gene accounts for under half, and the others remain unexplained. The sample contains some 670,000 clones, 85% to 90% of them found a single time. The ten largest clonotypes hold roughly 0.26% of the sample. The sample comprised peripheral blood. These receptors were taken from a young woman with acute or convalescent COVID-19.

The chain joins TRBV13 to TRBJ2-7; D uncertain. There are 14 residues in the CDR3. Looked up from germline, CDR1 is PRHDT and CDR2 is FYEKMQ (reference sequence). V was shortened by 0 bases and J by 7 bases, with 13 bases between the two germline ends. This CDR3 reads CASSLGRLMEEQYF. The CDR3, as DNA: TGTGCCAGCAGCTTAGGAAGACTGATGGAGGAGCAGTACTTC.

The V call is TRBV7-9, the J call TRBJ2-1, with a weak D call TRBD1 (6 bases). From germline, CDR1 is SEHNR and CDR2 FQNEAQ (reference sequence). The CDR3 loop spans 15 amino acids. The V end lost 3 bases, the J end lost 4 bases, and 13 bases lay between the germline ends. The CDR3, as DNA: TGTGCCAGCAGCTTCGGGCAGGGGATTTACAATGAGCAGTTCTTC. Translation: CASSFGQGIYNEQFF.

CDR3 residues: CARSLVGGGGADEQYF. The CDR3 region has the DNA TGTGCCAGAAGCTTGGTCGGAGGCGGAGGGGCCGACGAGCAGTACTTC. The V call is TRBV5-3, the J call TRBJ2-7; D is perhaps TRBD2 (6 bases). TRBV5-3 is an ORF, and what it does is uncertain. The CDR3 loop spans 16 amino acids. Trimming took 0 bases from V and 5 from J, leaving 18 bases between them.

V gene TRBV27 combines with J gene TRBJ1-2; D uncertain. Trimming shortened V by 8 bases and J by 4 bases, and 23 bases separated the two germline ends. This CDR3 region has 16 residues. Germline assignment: CDR1 MNHEY and CDR2 SMNVEV (reference sequence). DNA of the CDR3: TGTGCCAGCCGAACGCAGGTCCTGCTTTTCGCCTATGGCTACACCTTC. This translates into CASRTQVLLFAYGYTF.

This sequence joins TRBV12-5 and TRBJ2-2; a possible D gene is TRBD1 (5 bases). V lost 2 bases and J lost 5, with 18 bases in between. The CDR3 spans 17 residues. Germline V gives CDR1 LGHNT, CDR2 FRNRAP. DNA for the CDR3: TGTGCTAGTGGTTTGTATGGCAGGGTGGTAGGGACCGGGGAGCTGTTTTTT. Translation gives CASGLYGRVVGTGELFF.

CDR3 residues: CASSPGGAGSNIQYF. CDR3 nucleotides: TGTGCCAGCAGCCCAGGGGGAGCGGGTAGTAACATTCAGTACTTC. The chain links TRBV7-2 to TRBJ2-4, with D perhaps matching TRBD1 (7 bases). With 5 bases removed from V and 7 bases from J, the gap between germline ends came to 18 bases. CDR3 length: 15 amino acids. Germline V gene lookup returns CDR1 SGHTA and CDR2 FQGNSA.

The V and J genes are TRBV3-1 (or the pseudogene TRBV3-2) and TRBJ2-5, with 9 bases lining up with TRBD2. Trimming cost V 11 bases and J 3 bases; bases outside gene matches: 10. The CDR3 runs 14 residues. Germline CDR1 LGHDT, CDR2 YNNKEL (reference sequence). The CDR3 here is CASIMAGGEETQYF. CDR3 DNA sequence: TGTGCCTCAATAATGGCGGGGGGGGAAGAGACCCAGTACTTC.

This clone was detected only a few times. This sequence joins TRBV11-2 and TRBJ1-1; 8 nucleotides line up with TRBD1. CDR3 size: 14 residues. Losses at the gene ends were 3 bases for V and 6 bases for J; bases not matched to a gene: 6. CDR1 and CDR2 (germline): SGHAT, FQNNGV. DNA for the CDR3: TGTGCCAGCAGCTTCACGGACAGGGTGGCTGAAGCTTTCTTT. Its translation: CASSFTDRVAEAFF. Full variable domain (rest looked up from reference TRBV11-2 and TRBJ1-1): EAGVAQSPRYKIIEKRQSVAFWCNPISGHATLYWYQQILGQGPKLLIQFQNNGVVDDSQLPKDRFSAERLKGVDSTLKIQPAKLEDSAVYLCASSFTDRVAEAFFGQGTRLTVV.

The rearrangement uses TRBV2 and TRBJ1-1; D is unresolved. Trimming took 3 bases from V and 1 from J, leaving 9 bases between them. CDR3 length: 14 residues. Germline V CDR1 and CDR2: SNHLY, FYNNEI. As DNA, the CDR3 is TGTGCCAGCAGTGATAGAACCCCGAACACTGAAGCTTTCTTT. Its protein is CASSDRTPNTEAFF.

In its sample, this clone was seen once. V usage is TRBV4-3 and J usage is TRBJ1-3, with a tentative D call TRBD1 (5 bases). Per germline, CDR1 LGHNA and CDR2 YSLEER. This CDR3 has 18 residues. Between the trimmed V and J ends, which lost 0 bases and 3 bases, there was a span of 18 bases. CDR3 DNA sequence: TGCGCCAGCAGCCAAGATCCCACCTTTACAGGCTTTGGAAACACCATATATTTT. Translating gives CASSQDPTFTGFGNTIYF.

V is TRBV9 and J is TRBJ2-3; possible D gene TRBD2, 7 bases. The CDR3 runs 15 residues. Germline V CDR1 and CDR2: SGDLS, YYNGEE. V shed 0 bases and J shed 4 bases, with 12 bases lying between them. CDR3 nucleotides: TGTGCCAGCAGCGTAGGTGGGGGGGCTTCAGATACGCAGTATTTT. Translating it yields CASSVGGGASDTQYF.

The chain combines TRBV9 with TRBJ2-2; 7 bases map to TRBD1. This CDR3 region has 15 residues. In germline, CDR1 is SGDLS, CDR2 YYNGEE. J gave up 6 bases and V 1 base, and 6 bases lay outside the gene matches. CDR3 in amino acids: CASSVRGGRAGELFF. Here the CDR3 DNA reads TGTGCCAGCAGCGTAAGAGGGGGCAGGGCCGGGGAGCTGTTTTTT. The full variable domain, with the rest looked up from reference TRBV9 and TRBJ2-2, is DSGVTQTPKHLITATGQRVTLRCSPRSGDLSVYWYQQSLDQGLQFLIQYYNGEERAKGNILERFSAQQFPDLHSELNLSSLELGDSALYFCASSVRGGRAGELFFGEGSRLTVL.

The gene calls are TRBV4-1 and TRBJ1-1; D possibly corresponds to TRBD1 (6 bases). Per germline, CDR1 MGHRA and CDR2 YSYEKL. This CDR3 spans 14 amino acids. V lost 3 bases, J lost 0 bases, and 8 bases lay in between. The CDR3 DNA reads TGCGCCAGCAGCCAGGGGGCGGTGAACACTGAAGCTTTCTTT. It translates to CASSQGAVNTEAFF.

This chain uses TRBV27 with TRBJ2-1; D is ambiguous. CDR3 length: 13 residues. Trimming left V 4 bases short and J 6 bases short, with 10 bases between. Germline values: CDR1 MNHEY, CDR2 SMNVEV (reference sequence). The CDR3 coding sequence is TGTGCCAGCAGTTACCTCACGGGCAATGAGCAGTTCTTC. This sequence encodes CASSYLTGNEQFF.

J is TRBJ2-7 and V is TRBV19; 11 nucleotides match TRBD1. V gave up 3 bases and J gave up 6 bases; unmatched junction bases: 7. Germline CDR1 LNHDA, CDR2 SQIVND (reference sequence). The CDR3 consists of 15 residues. CDR3 coding DNA: TGTGCCAGTAGTATTCGGACAGGGGGCAGGGTCGAGCAGTACTTC. Its protein product is CASSIRTGGRVEQYF.

The gene calls are TRBV7-2 and TRBJ2-7; TRBD2 agrees at 8 bases. The junction had 4 bases not matched to a gene; V was cut back by 2 bases and J by 1 base. Looked up from germline, CDR1 is SGHTA and CDR2 is FQGNSA. The CDR3 has 15 amino acids. The DNA of the CDR3 is TGTGCCAGCAGCTTACGGGGGGGAACATCCTACGAGCAGTACTTC. Protein: CASSLRGGTSYEQYF. Complete variable domain (other parts from reference TRBV7-2 and TRBJ2-7): GAGVSQSPSNKVTEKGKDVELRCDPISGHTALYWYRQSLGQGLEFLIYFQGNSAPDKSGLPSDRFSAERTGGSVSTLTIQRTQQEDSAVYLCASSLRGGTSYEQYFGPGTRLTVT.

This clone was detected a few times. This chain uses TRBV5-1 with TRBJ1-2; 9 bases line up with TRBD1. Germline loops: CDR1 SGHRS, CDR2 YFSETQ. This CDR3 spans 14 amino acids. V was clipped by 3 bases and J by 4 bases; unmatched bases: 4. The CDR3 loop is CASSWGQGAYGYTF. The CDR3 DNA sequence: TGCGCCAGCAGCTGGGGACAGGGAGCCTATGGCTACACCTTC.

V and J are TRBV30 and TRBJ1-1, with D hard to call. Germline V lookup: CDR1 GTSNPN, CDR2 SVGIG (reference sequence). Trimming removed 4 bases from V and 4 bases from J, with 13 bases in between. The CDR3 has 13 residues. CDR3: CAWTSYGATEAFF. The CDR3 nucleotides read TGTGCCTGGACCTCCTACGGTGCCACTGAAGCTTTCTTT.

This clone was observed once. The genes are TRBV6-5 and TRBJ1-6, with D perhaps TRBD1 (5 bases). V shed 8 bases and J shed 9 bases, with 14 bases lying between them. The CDR3 sequence is 13 residues long. Germline CDR1 and CDR2: MNHEY and SVGAGI. As DNA, the CDR3 is TGTGCCAGCGGGAAGGGGAAAGGTTCACCCCTCCACTTT. As protein: CASGKGKGSPLHF.

This chain links TRBV7-8 with TRBJ2-1; D unresolved. Between the trimmed V and J ends, which lost 5 bases and 2 bases, there was a span of 4 bases. Germline CDR1 is SGHVS and CDR2 is FQNEAQ. This CDR3 has 12 amino acids. CDR3 sequence (DNA): TGTGCCAGCAGCCCGGCCTACAATGAGCAGTTCTTC. Translation gives CASSPAYNEQFF.

The chain is built from TRBV7-2 and TRBJ2-2; perhaps TRBD1 as D (7 bases). Germline values: CDR1 SGHTA, CDR2 FQGNSA. The CDR3 runs to 16 residues. V was pared by 1 base and J by 5 bases, with 14 bases between. CDR3 protein: CASSLDRAGGTGELFF. For the CDR3, the DNA is TGTGCCAGCAGCTTAGACCGGGCAGGGGGGACCGGGGAGCTGTTTTTT.

In this sample, this clone turned up once. The gene calls are TRBV29-1 and TRBJ1-1; no clear D. Per germline, CDR1 SQVTM and CDR2 ANQGSEA. The CDR3 contains 13 residues. Trimming left V 1 base short and J 5 bases short, with 11 bases between. The CDR3: CSVEGPQSTEAFF. The CDR3, as DNA: TGCAGCGTTGAAGGGCCTCAATCTACTGAAGCTTTCTTT.

The CDR3 loop is CASSPPVGTGRVAEAFF. CDR3 bases: TGTGCCAGCTCTCCCCCTGTGGGGACAGGGAGAGTCGCTGAAGCTTTCTTT. V and J are TRBV18 and TRBJ1-1; 9 nucleotides agree with TRBD1. Germline loops: CDR1 KGHSH, CDR2 LQKENI. The trim removed 6 bases at V and 6 bases at J, leaving 17 bases unmatched. CDR3 length equals 17 residues.

This chain links TRBV5-1 with TRBJ1-4, with 7 bases aligning to TRBD1. Germline CDR1 is SGHRS and CDR2 is YFSETQ. With 3 bases clipped from V and 4 bases from J, the junction kept 3 bases outside the gene matches. The CDR3 contains 14 residues. The CDR3 DNA sequence: TGCGCCAGCAGCTCGACAGGGCATAATGAAAAACTGTTTTTT. It translates to CASSSTGHNEKLFF.

This rearrangement joins TRBV27 to TRBJ2-3, with D unclear. This CDR3 region has 13 residues. V lost 3 bases to trimming and J lost 1 base, with 5 bases between them. Germline CDR1 MNHEY, CDR2 SMNVEV (reference sequence). Here the CDR3 DNA reads TGTGCCAGCAGTTTGAGAGGCACAGATACGCAGTATTTT. Residues: CASSLRGTDTQYF.

This chain links TRBV12-5 with TRBJ2-5; 7 nucleotides align to TRBD2. The J segment lost 0 bases and the V segment lost 8 bases, leaving 9 bases of the junction unmatched. This CDR3 is built from 15 residues. Germline lookup yields CDR1 LGHNT and CDR2 FRNRAP. CDR3 protein: CASIYHTSDQETQYF. CDR3 nucleotide sequence: TGTGCTAGTATCTACCATACTAGCGACCAAGAGACCCAGTACTTC.

The chain joins TRBV25-1 to TRBJ1-4, with 9 nucleotides matching TRBD1. The CDR3 loop spans 15 amino acids. Trimming at V came to 1 base and at J to 10 bases, leaving 7 bases not matched to a gene. Germline V gene data show CDR1 as MGHDK and CDR2 as SYGVNS. DNA for the CDR3: TGTGCCAGCAGTGAATCGGGACAGGGTTTGGGAAAACTGTTTTTT. Translated, it gives CASSESGQGLGKLFF.

As to this clone: As the CDR3 is not closed by the conserved phenylalanine or tryptophan, this likely results from a read error. It is unclear where the CDR3 begins or ends on the DNA, so no DNA is shown, and the CDR3 is as TCRdb lists it. CDR3 region: CASSFGDRG. The chain combines TRBV28 with TRBJ1-3. Including both end residues, the CDR3 is 9 amino acids long. Germline V gene sequence: CDR1 MDHEN, CDR2 SYDVKM.

The chain links TRBV4-1 to TRBJ1-2; TRBD1 aligns across 10 bases. This CDR3 is 16 amino acids long. From germline, CDR1 is MGHRA and CDR2 YSYEKL. V lost 2 bases to trimming and J lost 7 bases; unmatched junction nucleotides: 10. Here the CDR3 reads CASSQSTGTGDSGYTF. In DNA, the CDR3 is TGCGCCAGCAGCCAAAGTACCGGGACAGGGGATTCTGGCTACACCTTC.